This T cell receptor beta chain was sequenced in a study of T-cell reconstitution after alpha-beta-depleted transplantation in children. The germline V gene has CDR1 SGHTA and CDR2 FQGNSA. The CDR3 runs 16 residues. V was trimmed by 0 bases and J by 3 bases, leaving 14 bases between them. TCRbeta library construction was performed incorporating unique molecular identifiers. One entry per CDR3 protein, called by TCRdb with MiXCR from the PCR reads. The sample contains roughly 90,000 distinct CDR3 sequences, 9% to 15% of which appear only once. This TCR was sampled from a human donor who donated a stem cell graft to a child with inherited bone marrow failure. Sequenced here: PBMCs from the stem cell graft donor, sampled from the stem cell graft. V is TRBV7-2 and J is TRBJ1-2; D is unresolved. The CDR3 region is CASSLAPSTPHYGYTF. CDR3 bases: TGTGCCAGCAGCTTAGCCCCTTCTACACCGCACTATGGCTACACCTTC.